This TCR beta chain is drawn from a study of PD-1 blockade in classical Hodgkin lymphoma. About the study: Nivolumab was given intravenously to patients at 3 mg/kg every 2 weeks.

The assay was immunoSEQ multiplex PCR, and TCRdb's table has in-frame clones only and misses some. The data show fewer than 100,000 clones, with 89% seen just once and under 25% held by the top ten. The CDR3 is 15 residues long. V lost 9 bases and J lost 7; bases outside the gene matches: 14. Germline values: CDR1 MNHEY, CDR2 SMNVEV (reference sequence). Broader study findings: Newly diagnosed patients had diversity similar to the baseline diversity of complete responders. According to reports, newly diagnosed patients had lower baseline TCR diversity than healthy donors, and relapsed/refractory patients had lower baseline TCR diversity still. The CD4+ diversity rise by C4D1 was clearest in complete responders.

All trial patients relapsed after autologous stem cell transplantation. Comment on this clone: Its antigen remains unknown.

The material was peripheral blood mononuclear cells (PBMCs), obtained at baseline. This clonotype was sampled from a human donor with classical Hodgkin lymphoma. V gene TRBV27 combines with J gene TRBJ2-1; the match to TRBD2 covers 8 bases. The chain's CDR3 is CASRTSPSPGNEQFF. The CDR3 DNA follows: TGTGCCAGTAGGACTAGCCCTTCCCCCGGTAATGAGCAGTTCTTC.